These 27 T cell receptor beta chains were all obtained from the same sample, sequenced in a study of cytomegalovirus exposure and HLA in healthy donors. In the PCR, 60 Vbeta and 13 Jbeta primers were used. The method was immunoSEQ multiplex PCR; TCRdb's version includes in-frame clones alone and lacks a portion of them. Found here are some 180,000 clones, about 70% of them singletons; the top ten hold less than 2%. The specimen was PBMCs. Source of these receptors: a woman between 25 and 40 years old in good health and CMV-seronegative.

CDR3: CASSHRGESSGANVLTF. The DNA for the CDR3 is TGTGCCAGCAGCCACAGGGGGGAGAGCTCTGGGGCCAACGTCCTGACTTTC. The genes are TRBV2 and TRBJ2-6, with 8 bases fitting TRBD1. CDR1 is SNHLY and CDR2 is FYNNEI in the germline V gene. CDR3 length: 17 amino acids. V trimming: 6 bases; J trimming: 0 bases; junction bases outside the gene matches: 7.

The chain recombines TRBV11-3 with TRBJ2-7; 8 bases are a match to TRBD2. This CDR3 is built from 15 residues. CDR1 is SGHNT, CDR2 YENEEA, per germline. The V segment lost 0 bases and the J segment 3 bases; nucleotides outside the gene matches: 4. The CDR3 region has the DNA TGTGCCAGCAGCTTAGATTCCACTAGCGGCTACGAGCAGTACTTC. It is translated as CASSLDSTSGYEQYF.

The chain carries TRBV4-1 and TRBJ1-4; 8 bases map to TRBD1. In germline, CDR1 is MGHRA, CDR2 YSYEKL. This CDR3 is built from 17 residues. J gave up 4 bases and V 0 bases, and 7 bases lay outside the gene matches. CDR3 DNA sequence: TGCGCCAGCAGCCAAGACGTCAGGGGGCTATTTAATGAAAAACTGTTTTTT. Translated: CASSQDVRGLFNEKLFF.

This sequence joins TRBV5-1 and TRBJ1-1; TRBD1 aligns across 10 bases. Trimming took 4 bases from V and 4 from J; bases not matched to a gene: 7. CDR1 and CDR2 from the germline V gene are SGHRS and YFSETQ. This CDR3 is built from 15 residues. The CDR3 DNA is TGCGCCAGCAGCACACGGACAGGGGGGGGCACTGAAGCTTTCTTT. It translates to CASSTRTGGGTEAFF.

In its sample, this clone was seen once. The chain uses TRBV5-4 and TRBJ2-7; 8 bases match TRBD1. Trimming at V came to 4 bases and at J to 0 bases, leaving 6 bases not matched to a gene. The CDR3 covers 15 residues. Germline V CDR1 and CDR2: SGHNT, YYREEE (reference sequence). CDR3 protein: CASSPGTGISYEQYF. CDR3 nucleotides: TGTGCCAGCAGCCCTGGGACAGGAATCTCCTACGAGCAGTACTTC.

This clone is a singleton in its sample. The V and J genes are TRBV7-9 and TRBJ1-1; 7 positions match TRBD1. CDR1 and CDR2 from the germline V gene are SEHNR and FQNEAQ (reference sequence). The CDR3 runs to 14 residues. The trim removed 5 bases at V and 2 bases at J, leaving 5 bases unmatched. The CDR3 DNA reads as TGTGCCAGCAGCATGACAGGGTACAACACTGAAGCTTTCTTT. This gives the protein CASSMTGYNTEAFF.

The chain uses TRBV7-8 and TRBJ1-5; 8 bases map to TRBD1. CDR3 length: 15 amino acids. Per the germline V gene, CDR1 is SGHVS and CDR2 is FQNEAQ. V dropped 6 bases and J dropped 2; count of bases not matched to a gene: 6. CDR3 DNA: TGTGCCAGCAGTTCAGGGACAGGAGGCAATCAGCCCCAGCATTTT. This translates into CASSSGTGGNQPQHF.

The chain recombines TRBV6-1 with TRBJ2-7, with TRBD1 matching 9 bases. Looked up from germline, CDR1 is MNHNS and CDR2 is SASEGT. V lost 8 bases and J lost 5; bases outside the gene matches: 7. CDR3 length: 13 residues. The CDR3 region has the DNA TGTGCCAGCGCGGACAGGGGATGGAACGAGCAGTACTTC. This sequence encodes CASADRGWNEQYF.

The J gene is TRBJ2-1, the V gene TRBV9, with D possibly being TRBD2 (6 bases). CDR3 length equals 15 residues. The germline V gene has CDR1 SGDLS and CDR2 YYNGEE. V gave up 4 bases and J gave up 5 bases, with 16 bases separating them. CDR3 residues: CASSTTGTLNNEQFF. The CDR3 region has the DNA TGTGCCAGCAGCACGACCGGGACTCTAAACAATGAGCAGTTCTTC.

This clone has more than one count but fewer than ten. This chain uses TRBV2 with TRBJ1-1; D not resolved. V was shortened by 6 bases and J by 0 bases, with 14 bases between the two germline ends. Germline CDR1 SNHLY, CDR2 FYNNEI. CDR3 length equals 15 residues. CDR3 DNA sequence: TGTGCCAGCAGGCCGCACAAGACTATGAACACTGAAGCTTTCTTT. Translating gives CASRPHKTMNTEAFF.

This chain connects TRBV11-2 to TRBJ2-1; 10 nucleotides match TRBD2. From germline, CDR1 is SGHAT and CDR2 FQNNGV. After removal of 5 bases from V and 5 bases from J, the junction contained 9 bases not matched to a gene. This CDR3 has 16 amino acids. CDR3 bases: TGTGCCAGCAGCCGGACCGGGACTAGCGCTGACAATGAGCAGTTCTTC. Encoded protein: CASSRTGTSADNEQFF.

This clone appeared a few times. The rearrangement uses TRBV19 and TRBJ2-2; D ambiguous. This CDR3 contains 14 residues. The germline CDR1 and CDR2 sequences are LNHDA and SQIVND (reference sequence). The V end was cut by 6 bases, the J end by 0 bases, with 8 bases between. The CDR3 nucleotides are TGTGCCAGTAGCACAACTACGAACACCGGGGAGCTGTTTTTT. This encodes CASSTTTNTGELFF. The full variable domain, completed using reference TRBV19 and TRBJ2-2, is DGGITQSPKYLFRKEGQNVTLSCEQNLNHDAMYWYRQDPGQGLRLIYYSQIVNDFQKGDIAEGYSVSREKKESFPLTVTSAQKNPTAFYLCASSTTTNTGELFFGEGSRLTVL.

This chain links TRBV11-2 with TRBJ1-1; D possibly corresponds to TRBD1 (5 bases). Trimming took off 5 bases at V and 2 bases at J, with 9 bases between the two ends. Germline loops: CDR1 SGHAT, CDR2 FQNNGV. The CDR3 is made up of 13 amino acids. In DNA, the CDR3 is TGTGCCAGCAGCCGCCAGGGAAACACTGAAGCTTTCTTT. It encodes CASSRQGNTEAFF.

This clone appeared a few times. The J gene is TRBJ2-3, the V gene TRBV27; possible D gene TRBD1, 5 bases. The CDR3 totals 17 residues. V shed 5 bases and J shed 2 bases, with 20 bases lying between them. The V gene's germline CDR1 is MNHEY and CDR2 SMNVEV (reference sequence). CDR3: CASSPLGRRTITDTQYF. The CDR3 DNA reads as TGTGCCAGCAGTCCCTTGGGGCGGCGAACCATCACAGATACGCAGTATTTT.

The rearrangement uses TRBV10-2 and TRBJ1-2, with D possibly matching TRBD1 (5 bases). The CDR3 totals 15 residues. CDR1 and CDR2 from the germline V gene are WSHSY and SAAADI. Trimming took off 2 bases at V and 8 bases at J, with 18 bases between the two ends. The CDR3, as DNA: TGCGCCAGCAGTGAGACCAGGGTTTCCTTCTACGGCTACACCTTC. Its translation is CASSETRVSFYGYTF.

This clone was picked up a small number of times. This chain uses TRBV7-3 with TRBJ2-3, with D possibly being TRBD2 (5 bases). V was cut by 2 bases and J by 0 bases, with 9 bases left in between. Germline values: CDR1 SGHTA, CDR2 FQGTGA. CDR3 length: 15 amino acids. CDR3 protein: CASSLFSGSTDTQYF. CDR3 nucleotides: TGTGCCAGCAGCTTATTTTCGGGGAGCACAGATACGCAGTATTTT. Combining the CDR3 with reference TRBV7-3 and TRBJ2-3 gives the whole variable domain GAGVSQTPSNKVTEKGKYVELRCDPISGHTALYWYRQSLGQGPEFLIYFQGTGAADDSGLPNDRFFAVRPEGSVSTLKIQRTERGDSAVYLCASSLFSGSTDTQYFGPGTRLTVL.

This clone has a handful of counts. The chain recombines TRBV29-1 with TRBJ2-7, with D perhaps TRBD1 (6 bases). CDR3 size: 14 residues. The germline V gene has CDR1 SQVTM and CDR2 ANQGSEA. V was clipped by 4 bases and J by 3 bases, with 16 bases between them. The CDR3 sequence: CSVGGSGDIYEQYF. The CDR3 nucleotides are TGCAGCGTTGGGGGCTCAGGGGATATCTACGAGCAGTACTTC.

This clone was recorded once. J is TRBJ2-1 and V is TRBV7-2; 7 bases align to TRBD2. This CDR3 is built from 18 residues. V trimming: 1 base; J trimming: 1 base; junction bases outside the gene matches: 10. CDR1 and CDR2 from the germline V gene are SGHTA and FQGNSA. The CDR3 reads CASSLGLLARASYNEQFF. CDR3 sequence (DNA): TGTGCCAGCAGCTTAGGACTACTAGCGCGGGCGTCCTACAATGAGCAGTTCTTC. Using reference TRBV7-2 and TRBJ2-1 for the parts outside the CDR3, the full variable domain is GAGVSQSPSNKVTEKGKDVELRCDPISGHTALYWYRQSLGQGLEFLIYFQGNSAPDKSGLPSDRFSAERTGGSVSTLTIQRTQQEDSAVYLCASSLGLLARASYNEQFFGPGTRLTVL.

This chain uses TRBV29-1 with TRBJ1-1; 8 nucleotides agree with TRBD1. In germline, CDR1 is SQVTM, CDR2 ANQGSEA. This CDR3 comprises 12 residues. The junction had 4 bases not matched to a gene; V was cut back by 7 bases and J by 3 bases. Here the CDR3 DNA reads TGCAGCGCGAAGACAGGGGACACTGAAGCTTTCTTT. Translating it yields CSAKTGDTEAFF.

This chain joins TRBV7-9 and TRBJ2-1; TRBD1 agrees at 8 bases. This CDR3 spans 16 amino acids. The germline V gene encodes CDR1 SEHNR and CDR2 FQNEAQ (reference sequence). J was trimmed by 7 bases and V by 1 base; bases with no gene match: 9. The CDR3 sequence: CASSLDGTGGQNEQFF. The CDR3 DNA follows: TGTGCCAGCAGCTTAGATGGGACAGGAGGGCAGAATGAGCAGTTCTTC.

The chain uses TRBV7-9 and TRBJ2-3; tentative D call: TRBD1 (6 bases). Trimming left V 5 bases short and J 0 bases short, with 21 bases between. This CDR3 is built from 18 residues. Per germline, CDR1 SEHNR and CDR2 FQNEAQ (reference sequence). CDR3 sequence reads: CASSPQRIRDKSTDTQYF. Written as DNA, the CDR3 is TGTGCCAGCAGCCCTCAAAGGATTCGGGACAAAAGCACAGATACGCAGTATTTT.

The chain recombines TRBV5-1 with TRBJ2-6, with 11 bases identical to TRBD1. The length of the CDR3 is 18 residues. The germline gives CDR1 SGHRS, CDR2 YFSETQ. V lost 4 bases and J lost 1; bases outside the gene matches: 7. The CDR3 spells CASSPRTGGASGANVLTF. The CDR3 DNA sequence: TGCGCCAGCAGCCCGCGGACAGGGGGCGCGTCTGGGGCCAACGTCCTGACTTTC.

The chain combines TRBV11-1 with TRBJ2-5; the D gene is possibly TRBD1 (5 bases). Germline V CDR1 and CDR2: SGHAT, FQDESV (reference sequence). The CDR3 loop spans 14 amino acids. The V gene lost 6 bases and the J gene lost 10 bases, with 21 bases spanning the gap. CDR3 loop: CASRPSRAGPFQYF. DNA for the CDR3: TGTGCCAGCAGACCCTCTAGGGCAGGGCCCTTCCAGTACTTC.

V and J are TRBV2 and TRBJ2-1; no definite D call. V was clipped by 8 bases and J by 0 bases, with 8 bases between them. Germline loops: CDR1 SNHLY, CDR2 FYNNEI. The CDR3 has 13 residues. The CDR3 spells CASSRSSYNEQFF. As DNA, the CDR3 is TGTGCCAGCTCGCGGAGCTCCTACAATGAGCAGTTCTTC.

The chain links TRBV7-9 to TRBJ2-6; tentatively, D is TRBD2 (5 bases). V was shortened by 0 bases and J by 2 bases, with 8 bases between the two germline ends. This CDR3 has 16 amino acids. From germline, CDR1 is SEHNR and CDR2 FQNEAQ (reference sequence). CDR3 loop: CASSLAAGAGANVLTF. CDR3 DNA sequence: TGTGCCAGCAGCTTAGCGGCCGGGGCTGGGGCCAACGTCCTGACTTTC.

This rearrangement joins TRBV19 to TRBJ2-7; 9 nucleotides match TRBD2. The junction had 14 bases not matched to a gene; V was cut back by 6 bases and J by 5 bases. The CDR3 extends over 16 amino acids. The germline V gene encodes CDR1 LNHDA and CDR2 SQIVND (reference sequence). CDR3 residues: CASSSTGLAIYNEQYF. The CDR3 DNA is TGTGCCAGTAGCTCGACGGGACTAGCTATCTACAACGAGCAGTACTTC. Full variable domain (remainder filled in from reference TRBV19 and TRBJ2-7): DGGITQSPKYLFRKEGQNVTLSCEQNLNHDAMYWYRQDPGQGLRLIYYSQIVNDFQKGDIAEGYSVSREKKESFPLTVTSAQKNPTAFYLCASSSTGLAIYNEQYFGPGTRLTVT.

This clone turned up a few times. Sequence at one end of the junction differs from germline and may be a read error. The chain links TRBV13 to TRBJ1-2; D not certain. CDR1 and CDR2 (germline): PRHDT, FYEKMQ (reference sequence). The CDR3 spans 15 residues. CDR3 nucleotides: TGTGCCAGCAGCCTAGGACGGAGAGCTAACTATGGCTACACCTTC. Translation gives CASSLGRRANYGYTF. Looking up the rest from reference TRBV13 and TRBJ1-2 gives the full variable domain: AAGVIQSPRHLIKEKRETATLKCYPIPRHDTVYWYQQGPGQDPQFLISFYEKMQSDKGSIPDRFSAQQFSDYHSELNMSSLELGDSALYFCASSLGRRANYGYTFGSGTRLTVV.